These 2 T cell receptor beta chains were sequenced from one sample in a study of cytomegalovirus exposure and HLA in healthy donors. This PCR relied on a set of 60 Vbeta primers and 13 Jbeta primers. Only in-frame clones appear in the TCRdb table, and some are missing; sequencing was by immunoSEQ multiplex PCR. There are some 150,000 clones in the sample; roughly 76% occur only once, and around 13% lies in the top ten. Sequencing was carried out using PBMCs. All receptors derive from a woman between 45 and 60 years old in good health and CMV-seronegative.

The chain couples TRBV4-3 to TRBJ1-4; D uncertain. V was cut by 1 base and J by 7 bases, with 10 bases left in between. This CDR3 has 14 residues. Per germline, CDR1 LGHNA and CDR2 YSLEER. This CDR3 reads CASSQGYRSEKLFF. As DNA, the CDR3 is TGCGCCAGCAGCCAAGGGTATAGGAGTGAAAAACTGTTTTTT.

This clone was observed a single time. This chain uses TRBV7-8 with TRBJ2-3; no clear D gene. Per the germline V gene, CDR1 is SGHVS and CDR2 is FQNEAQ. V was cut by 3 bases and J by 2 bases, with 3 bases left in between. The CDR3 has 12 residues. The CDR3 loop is CASSFYTDTQYF. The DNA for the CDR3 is TGTGCCAGCAGCTTCTACACAGATACGCAGTATTTT. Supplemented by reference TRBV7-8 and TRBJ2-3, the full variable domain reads GAGVSQSPRYKVAKRGQDVALRCDPISGHVSLFWYQQALGQGPEFLTYFQNEAQLDKSGLPSDRFFAERPEGSVSTLKIQRTQQEDSAVYLCASSFYTDTQYFGPGTRLTVL.